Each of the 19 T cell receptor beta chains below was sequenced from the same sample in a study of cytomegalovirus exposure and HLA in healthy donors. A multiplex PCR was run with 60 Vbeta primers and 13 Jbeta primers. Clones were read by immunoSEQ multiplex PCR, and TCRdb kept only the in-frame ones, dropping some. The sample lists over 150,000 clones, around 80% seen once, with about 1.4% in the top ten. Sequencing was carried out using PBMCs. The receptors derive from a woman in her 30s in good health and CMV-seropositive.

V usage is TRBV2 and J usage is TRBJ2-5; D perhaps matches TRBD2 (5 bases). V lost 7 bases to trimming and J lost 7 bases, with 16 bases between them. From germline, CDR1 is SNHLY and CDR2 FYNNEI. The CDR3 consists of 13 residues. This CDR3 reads CASNREDSVTQYF. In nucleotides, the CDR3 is TGTGCCAGCAATCGGGAAGACTCTGTGACCCAGTACTTC. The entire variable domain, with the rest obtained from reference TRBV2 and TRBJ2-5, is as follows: EPEVTQTPSHQVTQMGQEVILRCVPISNHLYFYWYRQILGQKVEFLVSFYNNEISEKSEIFDDQFSVERPDGSNFTLKIRSTKLEDSAMYFCASNREDSVTQYFGPGTRLLVL.

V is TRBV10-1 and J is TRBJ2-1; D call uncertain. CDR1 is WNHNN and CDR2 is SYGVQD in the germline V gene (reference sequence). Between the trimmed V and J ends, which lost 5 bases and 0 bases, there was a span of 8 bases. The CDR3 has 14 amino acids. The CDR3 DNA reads TGCGCCAGCAGTACCTCCAGCTCCTACAATGAGCAGTTCTTC. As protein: CASSTSSSYNEQFF.

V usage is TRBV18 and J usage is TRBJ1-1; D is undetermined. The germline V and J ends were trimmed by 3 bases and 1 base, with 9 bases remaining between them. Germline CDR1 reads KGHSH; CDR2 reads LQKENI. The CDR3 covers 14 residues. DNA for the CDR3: TGTGCCAGCTCACCGATTGCCGGGAACACTGAAGCTTTCTTT. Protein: CASSPIAGNTEAFF. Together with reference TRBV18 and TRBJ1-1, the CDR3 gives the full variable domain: NAGVMQNPRHLVRRRGQEARLRCSPMKGHSHVYWYRQLPEEGLKFMVYLQKENIIDESGMPKERFSAEFPKEGPSILRIQQVVRGDSAAYFCASSPIAGNTEAFFGQGTRLTVV.

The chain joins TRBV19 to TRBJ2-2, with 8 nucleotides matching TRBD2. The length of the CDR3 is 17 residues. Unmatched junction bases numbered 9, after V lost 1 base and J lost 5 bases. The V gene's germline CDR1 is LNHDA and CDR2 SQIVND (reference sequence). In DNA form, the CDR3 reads TGTGCCAGTAGTATAGGCCGGGGGGGTCGGCGAACCGGGGAGCTGTTTTTT. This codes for CASSIGRGGRRTGELFF.

In nucleotides, the CDR3 is TGCGCCAGCAGCCGCACAACCGGGACAGGGGGTTTACACGAGCAGTACTTC. Residues: CASSRTTGTGGLHEQYF. The chain recombines TRBV4-3 with TRBJ2-7, with 11 bases aligning to TRBD1. The CDR3 sequence is 17 residues long. Germline CDR1 is LGHNA and CDR2 is YSLEER. The V segment lost 4 bases and the J segment 5 bases; nucleotides outside the gene matches: 13.

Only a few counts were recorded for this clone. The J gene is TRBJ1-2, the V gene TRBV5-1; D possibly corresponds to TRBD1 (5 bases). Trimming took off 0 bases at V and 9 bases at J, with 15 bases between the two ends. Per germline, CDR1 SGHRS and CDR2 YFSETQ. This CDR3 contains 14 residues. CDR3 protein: CASSLESGSTSYTF. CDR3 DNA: TGCGCCAGCAGCTTGGAATCAGGGTCTACCAGCTACACCTTC. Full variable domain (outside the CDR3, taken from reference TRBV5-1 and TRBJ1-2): KAGVTQTPRYLIKTRGQQVTLSCSPISGHRSVSWYQQTPGQGLQFLFEYFSETQRNKGNFPGRFSGRQFSNSRSEMNVSTLELGDSALYLCASSLESGSTSYTFGSGTRLTVV.

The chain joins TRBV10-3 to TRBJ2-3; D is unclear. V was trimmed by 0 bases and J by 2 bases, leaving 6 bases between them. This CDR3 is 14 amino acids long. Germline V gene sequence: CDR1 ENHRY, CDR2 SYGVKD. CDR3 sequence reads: CAISESVYTDTQYF. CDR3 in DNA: TGTGCCATCAGTGAGTCGGTCTACACAGATACGCAGTATTTT.

CDR3 loop: CASVGEASNQPQHF. The CDR3 DNA reads TGTGCCAGCGTTGGGGAGGCTAGCAATCAGCCCCAGCATTTT. The V call is TRBV28, the J call TRBJ1-5; D is unclear. Trimming took 8 bases from V and 0 from J, leaving 11 bases between them. The CDR3 totals 14 residues. CDR1 is MDHEN, CDR2 SYDVKM, per germline.

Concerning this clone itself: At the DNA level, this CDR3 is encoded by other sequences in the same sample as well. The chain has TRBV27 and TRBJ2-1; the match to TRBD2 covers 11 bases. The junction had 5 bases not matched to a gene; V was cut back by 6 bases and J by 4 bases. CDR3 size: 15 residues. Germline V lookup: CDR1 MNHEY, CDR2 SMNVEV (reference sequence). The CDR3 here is CASSSGTSGYNEQFF. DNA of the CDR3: TGTGCCAGCAGCTCCGGGACTAGCGGTTACAATGAGCAGTTCTTC.

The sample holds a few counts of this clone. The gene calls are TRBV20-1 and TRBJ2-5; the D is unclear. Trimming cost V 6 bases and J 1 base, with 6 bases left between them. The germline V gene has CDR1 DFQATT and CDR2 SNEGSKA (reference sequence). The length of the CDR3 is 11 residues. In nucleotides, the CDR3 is TGCAGTGCCCAGTTCCAAGAGACCCAGTACTTC. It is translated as CSAQFQETQYF.

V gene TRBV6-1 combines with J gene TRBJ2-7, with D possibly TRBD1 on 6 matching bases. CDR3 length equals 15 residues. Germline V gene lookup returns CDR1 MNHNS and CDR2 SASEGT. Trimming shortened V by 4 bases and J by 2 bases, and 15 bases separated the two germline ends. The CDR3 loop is CASSADSGAPYEQYF. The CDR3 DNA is TGTGCCAGCAGTGCGGACAGTGGGGCCCCCTACGAGCAGTACTTC.

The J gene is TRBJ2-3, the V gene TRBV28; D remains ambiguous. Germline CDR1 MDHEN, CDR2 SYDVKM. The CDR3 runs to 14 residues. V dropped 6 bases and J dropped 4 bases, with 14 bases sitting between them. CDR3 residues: CASRSPGAADTQYF. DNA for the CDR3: TGTGCCAGCAGGTCACCCGGTGCCGCAGATACGCAGTATTTT.

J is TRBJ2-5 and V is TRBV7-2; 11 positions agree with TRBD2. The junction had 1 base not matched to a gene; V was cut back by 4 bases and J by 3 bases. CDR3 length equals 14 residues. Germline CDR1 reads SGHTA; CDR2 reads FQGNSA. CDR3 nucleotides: TGTGCCAGCAGCTGGGGACTAGCGGAAGAGACCCAGTACTTC. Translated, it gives CASSWGLAEETQYF.

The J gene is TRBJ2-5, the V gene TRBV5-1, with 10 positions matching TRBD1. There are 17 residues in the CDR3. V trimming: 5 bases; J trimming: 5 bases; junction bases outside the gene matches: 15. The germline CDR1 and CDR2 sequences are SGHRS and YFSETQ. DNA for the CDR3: TGCGCCAGCAGGACAGGGGGCCCACAGTCGGGTGCGGAGACCCAGTACTTC. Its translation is CASRTGGPQSGAETQYF.

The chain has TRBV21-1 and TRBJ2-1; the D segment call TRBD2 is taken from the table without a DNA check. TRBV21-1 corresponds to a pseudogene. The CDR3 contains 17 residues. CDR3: CASSTLTSGRTGNEQFF. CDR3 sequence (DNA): TGTGCCAGCAGCACCCTCACTAGCGGGAGGACGGGGAATGAGCAGTTCTTC.

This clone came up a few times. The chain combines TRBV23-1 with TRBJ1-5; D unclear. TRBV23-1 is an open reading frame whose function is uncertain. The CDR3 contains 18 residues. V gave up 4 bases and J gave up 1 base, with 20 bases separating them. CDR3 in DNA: TGCGCCAGCAGTCTTACGGGCGGAGGATACTTCAGCAATCAGCCCCAGCATTTT. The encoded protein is CASSLTGGGYFSNQPQHF.

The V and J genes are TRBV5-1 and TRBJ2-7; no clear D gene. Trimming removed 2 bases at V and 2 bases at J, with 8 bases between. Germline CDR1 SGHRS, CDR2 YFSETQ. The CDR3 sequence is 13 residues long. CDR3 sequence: CASSLTITYEQYF. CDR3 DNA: TGCGCCAGCAGCTTAACAATCACCTACGAGCAGTACTTC.

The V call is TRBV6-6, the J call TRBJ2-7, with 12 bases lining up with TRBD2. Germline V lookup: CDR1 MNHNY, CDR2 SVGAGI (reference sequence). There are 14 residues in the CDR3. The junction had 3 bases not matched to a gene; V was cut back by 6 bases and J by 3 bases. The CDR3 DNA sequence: TGTGCCAGCAGCCGGACTAGCGGGAACTACGAGCAGTACTTC. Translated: CASSRTSGNYEQYF.

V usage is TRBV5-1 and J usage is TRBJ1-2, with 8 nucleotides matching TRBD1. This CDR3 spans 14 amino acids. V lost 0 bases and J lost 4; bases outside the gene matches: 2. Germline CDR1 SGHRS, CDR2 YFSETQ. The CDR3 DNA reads TGCGCCAGCAGCTTGGGCGGACAGGGCTATGGCTACACCTTC. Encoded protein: CASSLGGQGYGYTF.